Shown below are 29 T cell receptor beta chains from a single sample sequenced in a study of cytomegalovirus exposure and HLA in healthy donors. Both 60 Vbeta primers and 13 Jbeta primers went into the PCR. The assay was immunoSEQ multiplex PCR, and TCRdb's table has in-frame clones only and misses some. Seen here are almost 85,000 clones, over 75% observed once, and the top ten hold roughly 2.6%. Specimen: PBMCs. The receptors were gathered from a male donor in good health and CMV-seropositive.

The rearrangement links TRBV7-2 to TRBJ2-7; the D is unclear. Germline lookup yields CDR1 SGHTA and CDR2 FQGNSA. The V end lost 6 bases, the J end lost 3 bases, and 18 bases lay between the germline ends. This CDR3 contains 15 residues. CDR3 sequence reads: CASSSQAGSDYEQYF. CDR3 coding DNA: TGTGCCAGCAGTTCACAAGCCGGCAGCGACTACGAGCAGTACTTC.

CDR3 amino acids: CSARGTRGEKLFF. The DNA of the CDR3 is TGCAGCGCACGGGGAACCCGGGGAGAAAAACTGTTTTTT. This chain uses TRBV29-1 with TRBJ1-4; no firm D call. CDR3 length: 13 residues. Germline assignment: CDR1 SQVTM and CDR2 ANQGSEA. The V end lost 7 bases, the J end lost 8 bases, and 17 bases lay between the germline ends.

This chain uses TRBV27 with TRBJ1-2; D possibly corresponds to TRBD1 (5 bases). Per the germline V gene, CDR1 is MNHEY and CDR2 is SMNVEV (reference sequence). The CDR3 runs to 13 residues. The ends were cut back, 3 bases at V and 3 bases at J, with 8 bases in the middle. CDR3 loop: CASSFSRDYGYTF. Written as DNA, the CDR3 is TGTGCCAGCAGTTTTTCCAGGGACTATGGCTACACCTTC.

The V gene is TRBV27, the J gene TRBJ1-5; 8 nucleotides match TRBD1. Losses at the gene ends were 4 bases for V and 6 bases for J; bases not matched to a gene: 5. CDR1 and CDR2 (germline): MNHEY, SMNVEV (reference sequence). The CDR3 loop spans 14 amino acids. CDR3 bases: TGTGCCAGCAGTTCCGGGACAGGAAGTCAGCCCCAGCATTTT. Translated, it gives CASSSGTGSQPQHF.

J is TRBJ1-4 and V is TRBV7-2; perhaps TRBD1 as D (6 bases). Looked up from germline, CDR1 is SGHTA and CDR2 is FQGNSA. Trimming stripped 6 bases from V and 10 bases from J, with 15 bases between. CDR3 length equals 13 residues. The CDR3 nucleotides are TGTGCCAGCAGTCGTACAGGGTTGGCAAAACTGTTTTTT. Its protein product is CASSRTGLAKLFF.

The V and J genes are TRBV7-9 and TRBJ2-5; 11 bases fit TRBD2. Germline V gene sequence: CDR1 SEHNR, CDR2 FQNEAQ (reference sequence). CDR3 length equals 17 residues. The ends lost 4 bases at V and 5 bases at J; junction bases unmatched: 12. The CDR3 nucleotides read TGTGCCAGCAGCTCACAGCCCCTAGCGGGAGGTTGGGAGACCCAGTACTTC. This encodes CASSSQPLAGGWETQYF.

The gene calls are TRBV25-1 and TRBJ2-1; TRBD1 agrees at 11 bases. This CDR3 region has 17 residues. Germline-derived CDR1 and CDR2 are MGHDK and SYGVNS. V lost 0 bases to trimming and J lost 3 bases; unmatched junction nucleotides: 4. CDR3 in amino acids: CASSEYRGTGGYNEQFF. CDR3 nucleotides: TGTGCCAGCAGTGAATATAGGGGGACAGGGGGCTACAATGAGCAGTTCTTC.

The rearrangement links TRBV10-2 to TRBJ2-1; TRBD2 is a possible D gene (6 bases). V lost 6 bases to trimming and J lost 15 bases, with 21 bases between them. Germline-derived CDR1 and CDR2 are WSHSY and SAAADI. CDR3 length: 13 amino acids. The CDR3 spells CASSESTTSPRFF. The CDR3 DNA is TGCGCCAGCAGCGAGAGCACTACTAGCCCGCGGTTCTTC.

The chain recombines TRBV2 with TRBJ2-5; D is ambiguous. This CDR3 comprises 14 residues. Germline V gene lookup returns CDR1 SNHLY and CDR2 FYNNEI. Trimming stripped 6 bases from V and 7 bases from J, with 18 bases between. The CDR3 sequence: CASRDGLPGRTQYF. DNA of the CDR3: TGTGCCAGCAGAGATGGGCTCCCCGGTAGGACCCAGTACTTC.

The rearrangement uses TRBV4-1 and TRBJ1-5; D gene uncertain. The CDR3 runs to 16 residues. The V gene lost 1 base and the J gene lost 1 base, with 11 bases spanning the gap. Germline lookup yields CDR1 MGHRA and CDR2 YSYEKL. Here the CDR3 DNA reads TGCGCCAGCAGCCAAGTACTAGGAAACAGCAATCAGCCCCAGCATTTT. Protein sequence: CASSQVLGNSNQPQHF.

The J gene is TRBJ2-7, the V gene TRBV28; TRBD2 matches 11 bases. Germline V gives CDR1 MDHEN, CDR2 SYDVKM. This CDR3 spans 14 amino acids. The J segment lost 5 bases and the V segment lost 6 bases, leaving 6 bases of the junction unmatched. The CDR3 bases are TGTGCCAGCAGGCGACTAGCGGGATCTAACGAGCAGTACTTC. It yields the protein CASRRLAGSNEQYF. Using reference TRBV28 and TRBJ2-7 for the parts outside the CDR3, the full variable domain is DVKVTQSSRYLVKRTGEKVFLECVQDMDHENMFWYRQDPGLGLRLIYFSYDVKMKEKGDIPEGYSVSREKKERFSLILESASTNQTSMYLCASRRLAGSNEQYFGPGTRLTVT.

This clone was seen a handful of times. The CDR3 is CASSLAGTGGEQYF. CDR3 in DNA: TGCGCCAGCAGCTTGGCCGGAACAGGGGGCGAGCAGTACTTC. This chain uses TRBV5-1 with TRBJ2-7; 8 nucleotides agree with TRBD1. The germline gives CDR1 SGHRS, CDR2 YFSETQ. This CDR3 has 14 residues. The V segment lost 0 bases and the J segment 6 bases; nucleotides outside the gene matches: 5.

This clone was seen only once. J is TRBJ2-6 and V is TRBV2, with 7 bases identical to TRBD2. CDR1 is SNHLY, CDR2 FYNNEI, per germline. V was pared by 8 bases and J by 9 bases, with 10 bases of the junction left unmatched. This CDR3 has 14 amino acids. The CDR3, as DNA: TGTGCCAGCTTTTGGGGGGGGAGGGGCAACGTCCTGACTTTC. It translates to CASFWGGRGNVLTF.

The rearrangement uses TRBV10-3 and TRBJ2-1, with 8 bases lining up with TRBD2. The CDR3 is made up of 14 amino acids. J lost 5 bases, V lost 5 bases, and 5 bases had no gene match. Germline lookup yields CDR1 ENHRY and CDR2 SYGVKD. The CDR3 sequence: CAISQRETHNEQFF. The DNA of the CDR3 is TGTGCCATCAGTCAGCGGGAGACGCACAATGAGCAGTTCTTC.

V gene TRBV5-4 combines with J gene TRBJ1-1, with a tentative D call TRBD1 (6 bases). Germline V gene lookup returns CDR1 SGHNT and CDR2 YYREEE (reference sequence). The CDR3 is made up of 12 amino acids. V was pared by 4 bases and J by 5 bases, with 9 bases between. CDR3 sequence (DNA): TGTGCCAGCAGCAGGGGGGGGACTGAAGCTTTCTTT. Residues: CASSRGGTEAFF.

A few counts support this clone. The chain recombines TRBV21-1 with TRBJ1-2; TRBD1 is the table's D call, not checked against the DNA. TRBV21-1 is given as a pseudogene. The CDR3 extends over 17 amino acids. Written as DNA, the CDR3 is TGTGCCAGCAGCCAACGCCGGACAGGGCCTATTTTCTCAGGCTACACCTTC. Amino acids: CASSQRRTGPIFSGYTF.

The genes are TRBV7-9 and TRBJ1-2; 7 bases map to TRBD1. CDR1 SEHNR and CDR2 FQNEAQ come from the germline V gene (reference sequence). With V trimmed by 5 bases and J by 4 bases, 4 bases remained unmatched. The CDR3 has 13 amino acids. The CDR3 is CASSPRDSYGYTF. The CDR3 DNA is TGTGCCAGCAGCCCACGGGACAGCTATGGCTACACCTTC. Looking up the rest from reference TRBV7-9 and TRBJ1-2 gives the full variable domain: DTGVSQNPRHKITKRGQNVTFRCDPISEHNRLYWYRQTLGQGPEFLTYFQNEAQLEKSRLLSDRFSAERPKGSFSTLEIQRTEQGDSAMYLCASSPRDSYGYTFGSGTRLTVV.

This clone has a single count. The J gene is TRBJ2-5, the V gene TRBV18; the match to TRBD2 covers 9 bases. The CDR3 length is 16 residues. The trim removed 6 bases at V and 2 bases at J, leaving 10 bases unmatched. Germline CDR1 is KGHSH and CDR2 is LQKENI. The CDR3 loop reads CASSILAGTVQETQYF. The CDR3 DNA is TGTGCCAGCTCTATCCTAGCGGGAACTGTACAAGAGACCCAGTACTTC.

The chain has TRBV21-1 and TRBJ2-3; TRBD2 reflects the table's D call only, with no check against the DNA. TRBV21-1 is termed a pseudogene. CDR3 length: 15 residues. The DNA of the CDR3 is TGTGCCAGCAGCGGGACTGTTACTAGCACAGATACGCAGTATTTT. Protein sequence: CASSGTVTSTDTQYF.

The chain is built from TRBV4-1 and TRBJ2-3; D is ambiguous. The CDR3 has 15 amino acids. V lost 1 base, J lost 0 bases, and 8 bases lay in between. Germline V gene lookup returns CDR1 MGHRA and CDR2 YSYEKL. The chain's CDR3 is CASSQGLTSTDTQYF. The CDR3 nucleotides read TGCGCCAGCAGCCAAGGTCTAACTAGCACAGATACGCAGTATTTT.

CDR3 nucleotides: TGTGCCAGCAGCCAAGAGGCATTCGGGGAGCTGTTTTTT. Translation: CASSQEAFGELFF. This chain links TRBV4-2 with TRBJ2-2; D gene ambiguous. Germline lookup yields CDR1 LGHNA and CDR2 YNFKEQ. Trimming took off 0 bases at V and 7 bases at J, with 6 bases between the two ends. The CDR3 consists of 13 residues.

This sequence joins TRBV19 and TRBJ1-2; D gene unclear. Looked up from germline, CDR1 is LNHDA and CDR2 is SQIVND (reference sequence). Trimming pared 3 bases from V and 3 bases from J, leaving 5 bases between. This CDR3 is 12 amino acids long. In DNA, the CDR3 is TGTGCCAGTAGTATCACGGACTATGGCTACACCTTC. This translates into CASSITDYGYTF. The complete variable domain, with remaining parts taken from reference TRBV19 and TRBJ1-2, reads DGGITQSPKYLFRKEGQNVTLSCEQNLNHDAMYWYRQDPGQGLRLIYYSQIVNDFQKGDIAEGYSVSREKKESFPLTVTSAQKNPTAFYLCASSITDYGYTFGSGTRLTVV.

The V call is TRBV15, the J call TRBJ1-4; 7 nucleotides line up with TRBD1. V lost 0 bases to trimming and J lost 7 bases; unmatched junction nucleotides: 5. Germline CDR1 is LNHNV and CDR2 is YYDKDF (reference sequence). The CDR3 has 15 residues. CDR3 nucleotides: TGTGCCACCAGCAGAGATAAACAGGGGTCTGAAAAACTGTTTTTT. Translating it yields CATSRDKQGSEKLFF.

The chain carries TRBV6-5 and TRBJ2-7; 8 bases are shared with TRBD1. Germline trimming cut 7 bases from V and 2 bases from J; bases unmatched to any gene: 7. The germline V gene has CDR1 MNHEY and CDR2 SVGAGI. The CDR3 has 14 amino acids. CDR3 in amino acids: CASTRGQGTYEQYF. Here the CDR3 DNA reads TGTGCCAGCACCAGGGGGCAGGGAACCTACGAGCAGTACTTC.

V gene TRBV7-8 combines with J gene TRBJ2-7; D might be TRBD1 (7 bases). V lost 0 bases to trimming and J lost 3 bases, with 18 bases between them. Germline V lookup: CDR1 SGHVS, CDR2 FQNEAQ. The CDR3 is made up of 17 amino acids. CDR3 nucleotide sequence: TGTGCCAGCAGCTTAGCCACGGGGGTACAGGGGATCTACGAGCAGTACTTC. Translating it yields CASSLATGVQGIYEQYF.

This chain links TRBV27 with TRBJ2-7; 9 positions agree with TRBD1. The trim removed 6 bases at V and 2 bases at J, leaving 5 bases unmatched. This CDR3 comprises 14 residues. The germline CDR1 and CDR2 sequences are MNHEY and SMNVEV (reference sequence). The CDR3 loop is CASSLDRGPYEQYF. CDR3 DNA: TGTGCCAGCAGCTTGGACAGGGGCCCCTACGAGCAGTACTTC.

This chain connects TRBV6-6 to TRBJ1-2, with 8 bases aligning to TRBD1. Germline V CDR1 and CDR2: MNHNY, SVGAGI (reference sequence). The J segment lost 6 bases and the V segment lost 5 bases, leaving 8 bases of the junction unmatched. This CDR3 is 14 amino acids long. The CDR3 region has the DNA TGTGCCAGCAGTGGACAGGGCCTAAGCGATGGCTACACCTTC. Amino acid sequence: CASSGQGLSDGYTF.

This CDR3 reads CSAFQGAGGYTF. The CDR3 nucleotides are TGCAGCGCATTTCAGGGGGCGGGTGGCTACACCTTC. The chain links TRBV29-1 to TRBJ1-2; 8 positions match TRBD1. The CDR3 consists of 12 residues. CDR1 SQVTM and CDR2 ANQGSEA come from the germline V gene. Unmatched junction bases numbered 8, after V lost 7 bases and J lost 7 bases.

This chain links TRBV7-3 with TRBJ2-1, with D unclear. The V gene lost 5 bases and the J gene lost 8 bases, with 19 bases spanning the gap. Germline V gene sequence: CDR1 SGHTA, CDR2 FQGTGA. This CDR3 comprises 15 residues. The CDR3 sequence: CASSQTTGPGYEQFF. DNA for the CDR3: TGTGCCAGCAGCCAGACGACTGGCCCTGGGTATGAGCAGTTCTTC.